This T cell receptor beta chain comes out of a study of T cells expressing NK-cell markers. Overall study: It was sorted CD3+CD56+NKG2C+, CD3+CD56+NKG2C- and CD3+CD56-NKG2C+ T cells that supplied the TCR beta repertoires. Points from the study as a whole: The HCMV specificity of the expanded NKG2C+ T cell clones stayed unresolved. Leadership of the CD3+CD56-NKG2C+ fraction also belonged to these clonotypes in a few donors.

cDNA encoding TCR beta was synthesized via 5'RACE template switching incorporating UMIs. TCRdb re-called the 5' RACE reads and gives one entry per CDR3 protein, without DNA. The sample has about 540,000 distinct CDR3 sequences, and its top ten clones hold 3.5% to 4.5%. CDR3 length: 17 residues. Germline V gives CDR1 DFQATT, CDR2 SNEGSKA (reference sequence). Details on this clonotype: The antigen is undetermined.

The rearrangement uses TRBV20-1 and TRBJ1-2; TCRdb reports TRBD1, a call that lacks DNA to check it against. This receptor was identified in a man younger than 30 in good health. The sequenced sample consisted of blood T cells: a sorted CD56 or NKG2C T cell subset, CD4+ or CD8+ T cells, or bulk PBMC T cells (not recorded which). CDR3 sequence: CSARDFRDRLRLYGYTF.